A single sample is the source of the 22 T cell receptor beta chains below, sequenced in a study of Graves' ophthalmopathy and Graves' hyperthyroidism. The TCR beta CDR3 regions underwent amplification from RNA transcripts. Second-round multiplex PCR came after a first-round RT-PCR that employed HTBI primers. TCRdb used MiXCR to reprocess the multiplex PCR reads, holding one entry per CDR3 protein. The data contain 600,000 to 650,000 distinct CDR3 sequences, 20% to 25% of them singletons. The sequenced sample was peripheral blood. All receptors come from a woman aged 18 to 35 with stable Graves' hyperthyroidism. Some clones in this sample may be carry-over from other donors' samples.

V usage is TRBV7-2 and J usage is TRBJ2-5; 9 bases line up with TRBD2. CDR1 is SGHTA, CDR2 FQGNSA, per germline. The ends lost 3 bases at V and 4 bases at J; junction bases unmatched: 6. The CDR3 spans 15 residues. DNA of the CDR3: TGTGCCAGCAGCTTTTCAGCGGGGGGTGCAGAGACCCAGTACTTC. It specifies CASSFSAGGAETQYF.

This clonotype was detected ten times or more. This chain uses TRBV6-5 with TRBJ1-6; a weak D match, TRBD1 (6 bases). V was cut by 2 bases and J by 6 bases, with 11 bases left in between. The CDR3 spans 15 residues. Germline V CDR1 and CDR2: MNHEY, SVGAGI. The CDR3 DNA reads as TGTGCCAGCAGTTACAAGGACAGCCCTAATTCACCCCTCCACTTT. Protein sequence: CASSYKDSPNSPLHF.

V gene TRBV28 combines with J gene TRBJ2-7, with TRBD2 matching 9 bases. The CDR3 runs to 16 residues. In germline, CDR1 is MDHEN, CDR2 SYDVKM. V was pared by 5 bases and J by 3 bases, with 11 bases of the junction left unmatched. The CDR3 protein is CASSTLAGEVIYEQYF. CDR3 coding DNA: TGTGCCAGCAGTACCTTAGCGGGGGAGGTTATCTACGAGCAGTACTTC.

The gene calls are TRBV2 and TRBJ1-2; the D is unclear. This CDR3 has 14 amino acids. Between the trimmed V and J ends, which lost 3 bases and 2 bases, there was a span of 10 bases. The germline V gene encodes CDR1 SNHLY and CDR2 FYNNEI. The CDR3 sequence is CASSDLGRNYGYTF. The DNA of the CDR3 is TGTGCCAGCAGTGATTTGGGCAGAAACTATGGCTACACCTTC.

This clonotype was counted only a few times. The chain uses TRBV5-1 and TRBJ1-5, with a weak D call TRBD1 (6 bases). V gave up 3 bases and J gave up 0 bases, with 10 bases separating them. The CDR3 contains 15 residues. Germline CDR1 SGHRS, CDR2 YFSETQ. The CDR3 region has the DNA TGCGCCAGCAGCTCCTCAGGGGATAGCAATCAGCCCCAGCATTTT. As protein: CASSSSGDSNQPQHF.

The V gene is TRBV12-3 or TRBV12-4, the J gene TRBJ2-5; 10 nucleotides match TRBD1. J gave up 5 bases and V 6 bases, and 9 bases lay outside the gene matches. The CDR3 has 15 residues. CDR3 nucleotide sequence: TGTGCCAGCAGCCAAGGACAGGGGGTGATGGAGACCCAGTACTTC. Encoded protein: CASSQGQGVMETQYF.

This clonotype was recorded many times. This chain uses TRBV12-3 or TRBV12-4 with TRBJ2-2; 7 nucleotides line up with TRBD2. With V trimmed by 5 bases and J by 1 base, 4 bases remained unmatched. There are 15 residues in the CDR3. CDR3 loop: CASSPQRGNTGELFF. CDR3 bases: TGTGCCAGCAGTCCCCAGCGGGGGAACACCGGGGAGCTGTTTTTT.

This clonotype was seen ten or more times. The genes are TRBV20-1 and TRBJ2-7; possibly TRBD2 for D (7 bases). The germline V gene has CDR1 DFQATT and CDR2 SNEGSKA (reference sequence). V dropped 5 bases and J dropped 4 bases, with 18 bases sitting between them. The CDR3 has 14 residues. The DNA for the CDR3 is TGCAGTGCTTTAGGGGGGGGAGGAGCATACGAGCAGTACTTC. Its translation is CSALGGGGAYEQYF.

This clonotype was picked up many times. The CDR3 nucleotides are TGCGCCAGCAGCTTGGCCGTCAGGGGCTACGAGCAGTACTTC. Translating it yields CASSLAVRGYEQYF. The J gene is TRBJ2-7, the V gene TRBV5-1; tentatively, D is TRBD1 (6 bases). CDR1 is SGHRS and CDR2 is YFSETQ in the germline V gene. CDR3 length: 14 amino acids. Trimming stripped 0 bases from V and 3 bases from J, with 10 bases between.

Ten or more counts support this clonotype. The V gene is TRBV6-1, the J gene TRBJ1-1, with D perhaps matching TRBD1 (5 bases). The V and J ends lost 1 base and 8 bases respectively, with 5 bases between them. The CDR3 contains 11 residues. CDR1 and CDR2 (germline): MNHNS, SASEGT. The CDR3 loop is CASSEGTEAFF. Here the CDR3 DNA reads TGTGCCAGCAGTGAAGGGACAGAAGCTTTCTTT.

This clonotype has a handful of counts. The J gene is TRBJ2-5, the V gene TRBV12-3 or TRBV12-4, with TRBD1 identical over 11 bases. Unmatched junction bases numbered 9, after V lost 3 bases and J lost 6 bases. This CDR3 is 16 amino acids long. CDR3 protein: CASSFSRDRGGKTQYF. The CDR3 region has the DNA TGTGCCAGCAGTTTTAGCCGGGACAGGGGGGGAAAGACCCAGTACTTC.

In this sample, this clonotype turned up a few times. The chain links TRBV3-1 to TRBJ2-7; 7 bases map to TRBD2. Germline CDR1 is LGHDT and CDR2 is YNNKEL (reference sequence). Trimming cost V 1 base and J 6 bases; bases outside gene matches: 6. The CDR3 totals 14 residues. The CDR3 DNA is TGTGCCAGCAGCCAAGGCGGGAGAGTCAGCGAGCAGTACTTC. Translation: CASSQGGRVSEQYF.

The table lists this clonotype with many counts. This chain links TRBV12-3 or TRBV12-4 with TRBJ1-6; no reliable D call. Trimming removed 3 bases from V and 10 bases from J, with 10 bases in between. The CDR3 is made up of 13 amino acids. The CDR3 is CASSFIQQSPLHF. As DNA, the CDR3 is TGTGCCAGCAGTTTCATTCAGCAATCACCCCTCCACTTT.

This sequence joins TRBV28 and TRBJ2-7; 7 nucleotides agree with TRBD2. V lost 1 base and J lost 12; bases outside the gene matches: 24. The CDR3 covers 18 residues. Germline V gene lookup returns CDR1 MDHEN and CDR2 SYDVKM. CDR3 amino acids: CASSLLAGGGVGPQALYF. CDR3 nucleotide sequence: TGTGCCAGCAGTTTATTGGCCGGTGGGGGGGTGGGGCCACAAGCCCTGTACTTC.

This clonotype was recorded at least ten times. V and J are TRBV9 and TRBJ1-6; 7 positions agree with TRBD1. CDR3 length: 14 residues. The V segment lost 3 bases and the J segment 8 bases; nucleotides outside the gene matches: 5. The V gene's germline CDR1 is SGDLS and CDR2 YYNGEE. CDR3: CASSAGQAYSPLHF. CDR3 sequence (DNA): TGTGCCAGCAGCGCAGGACAGGCCTATTCACCCCTCCACTTT. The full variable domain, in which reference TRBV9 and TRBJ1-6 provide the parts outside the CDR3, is DSGVTQTPKHLITATGQRVTLRCSPRSGDLSVYWYQQSLDQGLQFLIQYYNGEERAKGNILERFSAQQFPDLHSELNLSSLELGDSALYFCASSAGQAYSPLHFGNGTRLTVT.

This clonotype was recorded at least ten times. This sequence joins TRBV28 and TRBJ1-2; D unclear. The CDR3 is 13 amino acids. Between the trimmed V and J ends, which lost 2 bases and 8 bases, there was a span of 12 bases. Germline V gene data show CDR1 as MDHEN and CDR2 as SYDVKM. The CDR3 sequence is CASSLLREVGYTF. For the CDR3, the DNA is TGTGCCAGCAGTTTACTCCGGGAAGTCGGCTACACCTTC.

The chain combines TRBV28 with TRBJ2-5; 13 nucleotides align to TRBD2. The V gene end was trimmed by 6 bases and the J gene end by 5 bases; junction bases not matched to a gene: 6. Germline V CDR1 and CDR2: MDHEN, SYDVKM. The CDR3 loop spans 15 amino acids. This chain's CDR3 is CASRTGLAGDETQYF. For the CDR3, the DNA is TGTGCCAGCAGAACTGGACTAGCGGGAGATGAGACCCAGTACTTC.

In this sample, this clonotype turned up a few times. Written as DNA, the CDR3 is TGCAGTGTCCTGACAGGGGCCGGCGAGCAGTACTTC. Translating it yields CSVLTGAGEQYF. V usage is TRBV20-1 and J usage is TRBJ2-7; 8 nucleotides match TRBD1. V dropped 7 bases and J dropped 6; count of bases not matched to a gene: 8. The CDR3 is 12 residues long. The germline V gene has CDR1 DFQATT and CDR2 SNEGSKA (reference sequence).

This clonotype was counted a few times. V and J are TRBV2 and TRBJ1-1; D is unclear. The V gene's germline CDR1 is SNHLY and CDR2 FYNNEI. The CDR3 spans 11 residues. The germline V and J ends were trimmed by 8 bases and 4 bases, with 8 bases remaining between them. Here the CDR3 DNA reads TGTGCCAGCCGTAGGGTCACTGAAGCTTTCTTT. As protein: CASRRVTEAFF.

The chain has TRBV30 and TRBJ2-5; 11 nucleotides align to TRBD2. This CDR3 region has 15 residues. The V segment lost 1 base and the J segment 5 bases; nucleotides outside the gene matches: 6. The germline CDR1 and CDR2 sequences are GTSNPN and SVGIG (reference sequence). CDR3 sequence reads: CAWSARLAGSETQYF. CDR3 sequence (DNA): TGTGCCTGGAGTGCCCGACTAGCGGGAAGTGAGACCCAGTACTTC.

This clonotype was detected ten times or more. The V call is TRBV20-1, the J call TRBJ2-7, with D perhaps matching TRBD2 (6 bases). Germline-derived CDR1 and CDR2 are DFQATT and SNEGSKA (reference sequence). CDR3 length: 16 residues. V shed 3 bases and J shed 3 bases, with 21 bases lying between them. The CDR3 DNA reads TGCAGTGCTAGGGCCGGGACTCAAGTTCTAAACTACGAGCAGTACTTC. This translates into CSARAGTQVLNYEQYF.

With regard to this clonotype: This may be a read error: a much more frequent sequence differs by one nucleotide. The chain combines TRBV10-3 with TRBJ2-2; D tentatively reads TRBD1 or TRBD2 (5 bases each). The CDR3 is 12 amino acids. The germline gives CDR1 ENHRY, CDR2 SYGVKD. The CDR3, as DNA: TGTGCCATCAGTGGGGGCACCGGGGAGCTGTGTTTT. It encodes CAISGGTGELCF.